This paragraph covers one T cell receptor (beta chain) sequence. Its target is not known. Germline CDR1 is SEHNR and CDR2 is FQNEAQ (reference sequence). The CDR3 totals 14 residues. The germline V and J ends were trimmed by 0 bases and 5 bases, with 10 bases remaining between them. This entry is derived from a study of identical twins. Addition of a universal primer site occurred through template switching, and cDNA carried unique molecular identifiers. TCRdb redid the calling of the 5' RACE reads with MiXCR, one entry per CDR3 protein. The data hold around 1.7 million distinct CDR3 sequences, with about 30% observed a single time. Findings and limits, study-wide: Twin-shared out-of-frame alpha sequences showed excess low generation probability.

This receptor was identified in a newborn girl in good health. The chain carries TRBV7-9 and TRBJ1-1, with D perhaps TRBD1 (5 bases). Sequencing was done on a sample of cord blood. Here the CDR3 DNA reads TGTGCCAGCAGCTTAGCGGCAGGGCGGACTGAAGCTTTCTTT. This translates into CASSLAAGRTEAFF.